A selection of T cell receptor beta chains follows, all from one sample in a study of shared clonotypes between healthy human individuals. Assay: immunoSEQ multiplex PCR; the TCRdb copy retains only in-frame clones and omits some. The sample has under 1 million clones, 85% to 95% seen once. Sequences were obtained from naive CD8+ T cells sorted from blood. The receptor set was obtained from a man aged 25 to 45 in good health. Both conserved end residues are part of each CDR3. Each record gives: clone size, J gene, D gene, V gene, CDR3 DNA, CDR3 protein. D genes are given only for firm matches. Rows give clone size only sometimes, using once, few, many, or a class for an expanded clone.

>NA|TRBJ2-5|TRBD2|TRBV6-6
TGTGCCAGCAGACAACTAGCGGGGCTATTGGAGACCCAGTACTTC
CASRQLAGLLETQYF
>NA|TRBJ2-3|NA|TRBV9
TGTGCCAGCAGCGTCTTGGGACCCCGTTCGGGCACAGATACGCAGTATTTT
CASSVLGPRSGTDTQYF
>NA|TRBJ1-3|NA|TRBV6-1
TGTGCCAGCAGTGTAACAGAAGACTCTGGAAACACCATATATTTT
CASSVTEDSGNTIYF
>NA|TRBJ2-7|NA|TRBV11-2
TGTGCCAGCAGCTTAGGGTTAATTAAGGCGGGCAGGTTAAAATACGAGCAGTACTTC
CASSLGLIKAGRLKYEQYF
>NA|TRBJ2-7|TRBD2|TRBV10-2
TGCGCCAGCAGTGAGGTGACTAGCGGTATCTACGAGCAGTACTTC
CASSEVTSGIYEQYF
>NA|TRBJ2-5|NA|TRBV5-8
TGTGCCAGCAGCTTTTATAGCGGCGTAGAGACCCAGTACTTC
CASSFYSGVETQYF
>once|TRBJ2-2|TRBD2|TRBV6-6
TGTGCCAGCAGCCCCGGACTAGAGCGGACCGGGGAGCTGTTTTTT
CASSPGLERTGELFF
>once|TRBJ2-1|TRBD2|TRBV5-1
TGCGCCAGCAGCTTGGTGCTAGCGGGAGGGATCGACAATGAGCAGTTCTTC
CASSLVLAGGIDNEQFF
>NA|TRBJ1-1|NA|TRBV5-5
TGTGCCAGCAGCTTCCCCCCCGGGAGACACGGGAACGTGAACACTGAAGCTTTCTTT
CASSFPPGRHGNVNTEAFF
>once|TRBJ1-2|NA|TRBV27
TGTGCCAGCAGTTCACGGACTACTAACTATGGCTACACCTTC
CASSSRTTNYGYTF
>few|TRBJ2-7|NA|TRBV6-1
TGTGCCAGCAGTGAAGCTAGCGGCTCCTACGAGCAGTACTTC
CASSEASGSYEQYF
>NA|TRBJ2-1|TRBD2|TRBV4-1
TGCGCCAGCAGCCAAGAGCGGGAGTTTGATGAGCAGTTCTTC
CASSQEREFDEQFF
>NA|TRBJ2-7|NA|TRBV5-6
TGTGCCAGCAGTTTAGGGGACCCCTCCTACGAGCAGTACTTC
CASSLGDPSYEQYF
>NA|TRBJ2-2|NA|TRBV6-4
TGTGCCAGCAGTGAAAGACCGGACCCTAACACCGGGGAGCTGTTTTTT
CASSERPDPNTGELFF
>NA|TRBJ1-5|NA|TRBV7-9
TGTGCCAGCAGCTACCCCCTGGGGCCCCAGCATTTT
CASSYPLGPQHF
>NA|TRBJ2-3|TRBD2|TRBV30
TGTGCCTGGGCGGCTAGCGGGACCACAGATACGCAGTATTTT
CAWAASGTTDTQYF
>NA|TRBJ1-2|NA|TRBV13
TGTGCCAGCAGCTTAGGTCGGGGGACTAATGGCTACACCTTC
CASSLGRGTNGYTF
>NA|TRBJ2-2|TRBD1|TRBV28
TGTGCCAGCAGCTGGGTTTCTGGGACAGCGAACACCGGGGAGCTGTTTTTT
CASSWVSGTANTGELFF
>NA|TRBJ1-1|NA|TRBV7-7
TGTGCTAGCAGCTTAAACGAGAACACTGAAGCTTTCTTT
CASSLNENTEAFF
>NA|TRBJ1-2|NA|TRBV14
TGTGCCAGCAGCCAAGCCCGGGGGCATGGCTACACCTTC
CASSQARGHGYTF
>NA|TRBJ2-3|NA|TRBV7-9
TGTGCCAGCAGCTCCGACGACCATACGCAGTATTTT
CASSSDDHTQYF
>NA|TRBJ2-1|NA|TRBV15
TGTGCCACCAGCGGTAGGACTGCTTTAGGCGATGAGCAGTTCTTC
CATSGRTALGDEQFF
>once|TRBJ2-7|TRBD2|TRBV30
TGTGCCTGGAGGGGGAGGAGCGGGAGGCCCCTTAGCTCCTACGAGCAGTACTTC
CAWRGRSGRPLSSYEQYF
>NA|TRBJ2-1|NA|TRBV27
TGTGCCAGCAGTCCTCAGCAGGGCTCCTACAATGAGCAGTTCTTC
CASSPQQGSYNEQFF
>NA|TRBJ2-7|TRBD2|TRBV11-2
TGTGCCAGCAGCTTAATACTAGCGGGAGGTTCGGGCGGCACCTACGAGCAGTACTTC
CASSLILAGGSGGTYEQYF
>NA|TRBJ1-5|NA|TRBV28
TGTGCCAGCACTATAGCCGGGACTTTGGATCAGCCCCAGCATTTT
CASTIAGTLDQPQHF
>NA|TRBJ2-3|NA|TRBV7-9
TGTGCCAGCAGCTTTGGTCAGGGGCAAGAAGATACGCAGTATTTT
CASSFGQGQEDTQYF
>NA|TRBJ1-1|NA|TRBV7-6
TGTGCCAGCAGCTTAACAGGGATGAACACTGAAGCTTTCTTT
CASSLTGMNTEAFF
>NA|TRBJ2-3|NA|TRBV14
TGTGCCAGCAGCCCAAACGGGGGGCTAGATTTTACGCCGCAGTATTTT
CASSPNGGLDFTPQYF
>NA|TRBJ1-2|NA|TRBV30
TGTGCCTGGAGTGCAATCTATGGCTACACCTTC
CAWSAIYGYTF
>once|TRBJ1-4|NA|TRBV28
TGTGCCAGCAGTTTCTCGGGGGCACGAACTAATGAAAAACTGTTTTTT
CASSFSGARTNEKLFF
>NA|TRBJ2-3|NA|TRBV5-1
TGCGCCAGCAGCTTGGCGCCGGCTCTACTCGGCACAGATACGCAGTATTTT
CASSLAPALLGTDTQYF
>once|TRBJ2-7|NA|TRBV15
TGTGCCACCAGCGGTAACAGCGGTCCCACCCCCACCTACGAGCAGTACTTC
CATSGNSGPTPTYEQYF
>NA|TRBJ1-2|TRBD1|TRBV7-8
TGTGCCAGCAGCCCCTATGGTCGGGACAGGCTCTATGGCTACACCTTC
CASSPYGRDRLYGYTF
>NA|TRBJ2-7|NA|TRBV10-3
TGTGCCATCAGTGAGTCTGCAGTTGACCCCTACGAGCAGTACTTC
CAISESAVDPYEQYF
>NA|TRBJ1-3|NA|TRBV27
TGTGCCAGCAGTCCGGGGGGAAACACCATATATTTT
CASSPGGNTIYF
>NA|TRBJ2-5|NA|TRBV6-5
TGTGCCAGCAGTCCGGGGGCTGGGTTGGGTGAGACCCAGTACTTC
CASSPGAGLGETQYF
>NA|TRBJ2-7|NA|TRBV19
TGTGCCAGTAGTCCCGAGGGTCGCGAGCAGTACTTC
CASSPEGREQYF
>NA|TRBJ2-1|NA|TRBV13
TGTGCCAGCAGTCCGTCGGGGGTTGGGTTTCGGTACAATGAGCAGTTCTTC
CASSPSGVGFRYNEQFF
>NA|TRBJ2-7|NA|TRBV13
TGTGCCAGCAGCTTCGGTCCTGGCGAGCAGTACTTC
CASSFGPGEQYF
>NA|TRBJ2-7|NA|TRBV10-3
TGTGCCATCAGTGAGTCATTGTACGAGCAGTACTTC
CAISESLYEQYF
>NA|TRBJ2-2|TRBD1|TRBV7-9
TGTGCCAGCTGGGACAGACCGAACACCGGGGAGCTGTTTTTT
CASWDRPNTGELFF
>NA|TRBJ2-1|NA|TRBV6-1
TGTGCCAGCACCCCTAGCTGGACGGGATACAATGAGCAGTTCTTC
CASTPSWTGYNEQFF
>NA|TRBJ2-7|NA|TRBV7-9
TGTGCCAGCAGCTATGGGGCGGAATACGAGCAGTACTTC
CASSYGAEYEQYF
>NA|TRBJ2-3|TRBD2|TRBV9
TGTGCCAGCAGCACCCGGACTAGTGTTCAAGATACGCAGTATTTT
CASSTRTSVQDTQYF
>NA|TRBJ1-1|NA|TRBV27
TGTGCCAGCAGTTTGAGCTTCAGGAACACTGAAGCTTTCTTT
CASSLSFRNTEAFF
>once|TRBJ1-2|NA|TRBV14
TGTGCCAGCAGCCAAGTTGTAGGAGGTTCGCCGCGCTATGGCTACACCTTC
CASSQVVGGSPRYGYTF